Shown below are 32 T cell receptor beta chains from a single sample sequenced in a study of early T cells in non-severe SARS-CoV-2 infection. In TCRdb, the 5' RACE reads were re-called with MiXCR into one record per CDR3 protein. There are around 50,000 distinct CDR3 sequences in the sample; 6% to 7% occur only once, and 3% to 4.5% lies in the top ten. Sequencing was carried out using whole blood. All receptors derive from an adult who was a healthcare worker with PCR-confirmed SARS-CoV-2 infection or an uninfected control (not recorded which).

In this sample, this clonotype turned up many times. The chain uses TRBV12-3 or TRBV12-4 and TRBJ2-7; D is tentatively TRBD1 or TRBD2 (5 bases each). The CDR3 consists of 13 residues. V was pared by 4 bases and J by 4 bases, with 11 bases between. The CDR3 DNA follows: TGTGCCAGCAGTTCGGGACCACCATACGAGCAGTACTTC. Protein: CASSSGPPYEQYF.

This chain uses TRBV11-2 with TRBJ2-3, with 10 bases lining up with TRBD2. With 4 bases clipped from V and 4 bases from J, the junction kept 5 bases outside the gene matches. Germline V gene data show CDR1 as SGHAT and CDR2 as FQNNGV. The CDR3 contains 15 residues. The DNA for the CDR3 is TGTGCCAGCAGCTCCCAGCGGGGGGGGGCAGATACGCAGTATTTT. This gives the protein CASSSQRGGADTQYF.

This clonotype was found many times. The gene calls are TRBV29-1 and TRBJ2-3; no clear D. Trimming cost V 2 bases and J 5 bases, with 8 bases left between them. The CDR3 length is 12 residues. From germline, CDR1 is SQVTM and CDR2 ANQGSEA. The CDR3 nucleotides are TGCAGCGTTGAACGGTCAGGAGATACGCAGTATTTT. Its translation is CSVERSGDTQYF.

This clonotype was detected ten times or more. The CDR3 nucleotides are TGCAGTGCTAGAGCCCTGGCAAGTTCTAACTATGGCTACACCTTC. Its protein product is CSARALASSNYGYTF. This chain links TRBV20-1 with TRBJ1-2; D ambiguous. The V gene lost 1 base and the J gene lost 0 bases, with 12 bases spanning the gap. The CDR3 runs to 15 residues. Germline V lookup: CDR1 DFQATT, CDR2 SNEGSKA (reference sequence).

This clonotype appeared a few times. CDR3 protein: CSVEGTGFGYGYTF. CDR3 bases: TGCAGCGTTGAAGGGACAGGGTTCGGCTATGGCTACACCTTC. The V and J genes are TRBV29-1 and TRBJ1-2; 8 bases agree with TRBD1. The CDR3 spans 14 residues. Per germline, CDR1 SQVTM and CDR2 ANQGSEA. V was clipped by 1 base and J by 4 bases; unmatched bases: 5.

This clonotype was seen at least ten times. V and J are TRBV6-5 and TRBJ1-2; D remains ambiguous. Germline-derived CDR1 and CDR2 are MNHEY and SVGAGI. The CDR3 spans 16 residues. Trimming removed 4 bases from V and 4 bases from J, with 19 bases in between. CDR3 DNA sequence: TGTGCCAGCAGTTCTGCCAACGAGTATAAACCCTATGGCTACACCTTC. This codes for CASSSANEYKPYGYTF.

This clonotype appeared a few times. The chain combines TRBV6-2 or TRBV6-3 with TRBJ2-7, with unresolved D. The CDR3 runs to 12 residues. V was clipped by 6 bases and J by 4 bases, with 10 bases between them. Germline V CDR1 and CDR2: MNHEY, SVGEGT. The CDR3 sequence: CASSFLRYEQYF. The CDR3 coding sequence is TGTGCCAGCAGCTTTCTTCGATACGAGCAGTACTTC.

CDR3 in DNA: TGTGCCAGCAGTGAAGACAGGCCCCCGTATGGCTACACCTTC. This sequence encodes CASSEDRPPYGYTF. The chain combines TRBV6-1 with TRBJ1-2; TRBD1 might be the D (5 bases). CDR3 length: 14 residues. The germline gives CDR1 MNHNS, CDR2 SASEGT. V lost 1 base and J lost 5, with 11 bases in between.

The chain combines TRBV19 with TRBJ1-4; TRBD1 matches at 8 bases. V dropped 7 bases and J dropped 8; count of bases not matched to a gene: 6. Germline assignment: CDR1 LNHDA and CDR2 SQIVND (reference sequence). CDR3 length: 13 amino acids. DNA for the CDR3: TGTGCCAGTAATGCGAACAGGGGGGAAAAACTGTTTTTT. Its translation: CASNANRGEKLFF.

This clonotype was seen more than once but under ten times. The chain has TRBV6-2 or TRBV6-3 and TRBJ2-2, with D perhaps matching TRBD2 (6 bases). Germline loops: CDR1 MNHEY, CDR2 SVGEGT. The length of the CDR3 is 16 residues. The V gene lost 4 bases and the J gene lost 3 bases, with 15 bases spanning the gap. CDR3 residues: CASSSPAGSHTGELFF. The CDR3 DNA reads as TGTGCCAGCAGTTCCCCGGCGGGGTCGCACACCGGGGAGCTGTTTTTT.

The V gene is TRBV4-2, the J gene TRBJ1-5; D gene unclear. Germline V CDR1 and CDR2: LGHNA, YNFKEQ. Deletions cut 0 bases from V and 7 bases from J, with 10 bases between. This CDR3 region has 14 residues. CDR3 protein: CASSQDFLGQPQHF. CDR3 in DNA: TGTGCCAGCAGCCAAGATTTTTTAGGCCAGCCCCAGCATTTT.

This clonotype was found many times. V usage is TRBV6-2 or TRBV6-3 and J usage is TRBJ1-1, with unresolved D. Per the germline V gene, CDR1 is MNHEY and CDR2 is SVGEGT. The V end lost 0 bases, the J end lost 1 base, and 21 bases lay between the germline ends. This CDR3 spans 19 amino acids. CDR3 coding DNA: TGTGCCAGCAGTTACTCGATTAGTACGGGAGGCACCAGGAACACTGAAGCTTTCTTT. It codes for CASSYSISTGGTRNTEAFF.

This clonotype has ten or more counts. V gene TRBV5-5 combines with J gene TRBJ1-1; TRBD1 matches at 9 bases. V lost 2 bases and J lost 7; bases outside the gene matches: 9. This CDR3 contains 15 residues. Per the germline V gene, CDR1 is SGHKS and CDR2 is YYEKEE (reference sequence). CDR3 DNA: TGTGCCAGCAGCTTACAGGGGGCTTTCGACAGTGAAGCTTTCTTT. This encodes CASSLQGAFDSEAFF.

This clonotype has more than one count but fewer than ten. The rearrangement joins TRBV7-7 to TRBJ2-1; D gene uncertain. CDR1 and CDR2 from the germline V gene are SSHAT and FNYEAQ (reference sequence). CDR3 size: 13 residues. The CDR3 nucleotides are TGTGCTAGCCGCCCCCCGGGCTCGGGTGAGCAGTTCTTC. This translates into CASRPPGSGEQFF. The full variable domain, rest sourced from reference TRBV7-7 and TRBJ2-1, is GAGVSQSPRYKVTKRGQDVTLRCDPISSHATLYWYQQALGQGPEFLTYFNYEAQPDKSGLPSDRFSAERPEGSISTLTIQRTEQRDSAMYRCASRPPGSGEQFFGPGTRLTVL.

This clonotype was recorded many times. The V call is TRBV7-9, the J call TRBJ1-2; D unresolved. The V gene lost 2 bases and the J gene lost 3 bases, with 4 bases spanning the gap. The germline V gene has CDR1 SEHNR and CDR2 FQNEAQ (reference sequence). There are 12 residues in the CDR3. CDR3 region: CASSLFHYGYTF. In nucleotides, the CDR3 is TGTGCCAGCAGCTTATTCCACTATGGCTACACCTTC.

This clonotype was observed many times. This chain joins TRBV23-1 and TRBJ2-7; D gene ambiguous. TRBV23-1 is marked as an open reading frame, function uncertain. V gave up 6 bases and J gave up 4 bases, with 19 bases separating them. This CDR3 contains 15 residues. The CDR3: CASRISGAEGYEQYF. CDR3 DNA: TGCGCCAGCAGGATATCAGGTGCAGAAGGGTACGAGCAGTACTTC.

This clonotype was observed at least ten times. The genes are TRBV6-1 and TRBJ1-3; 7 bases agree with TRBD1. The V and J ends lost 7 bases and 2 bases, in that order; junction bases with no gene match: 5. The germline V gene has CDR1 MNHNS and CDR2 SASEGT. The CDR3 spans 14 residues. CDR3 in DNA: TGTGCCAGCATTCCGGGACAGACTGGAAACACCATATATTTT. Protein: CASIPGQTGNTIYF.

This sequence joins TRBV20-1 and TRBJ1-6; no firm D call. Deletions cut 1 base from V and 7 bases from J, with 11 bases between. From germline, CDR1 is DFQATT and CDR2 SNEGSKA (reference sequence). This CDR3 comprises 14 residues. The CDR3 region is CSARVFGINSPLHF. The CDR3 DNA is TGCAGTGCTAGAGTTTTTGGGATCAATTCACCCCTCCACTTT.

The CDR3 bases are TGTGCCAGCAGCTTATCGCTGCTCCACGAGCAGTACTTC. This gives the protein CASSLSLLHEQYF. This chain uses TRBV11-3 with TRBJ2-7; D call uncertain. This CDR3 comprises 13 residues. V was cut by 2 bases and J by 5 bases, with 10 bases left in between. CDR1 and CDR2 (germline): SGHNT, YENEEA. The whole variable domain, remainder taken from reference TRBV11-3 and TRBJ2-7, is EAGVVQSPRYKIIEKKQPVAFWCNPISGHNTLYWYLQNLGQGPELLIRYENEEAVDDSQLPKDRFSAERLKGVDSTLKIQPAELGDSAVYLCASSLSLLHEQYFGPGTRLTVT.

This clonotype has ten or more counts. This sequence joins TRBV7-6 and TRBJ2-1, with D tentatively TRBD1 (6 bases). The V end was cut by 4 bases, the J end by 11 bases, with 18 bases between. The CDR3 length is 14 residues. CDR1 and CDR2 (germline): SGHVS, FNYEAQ. The CDR3 is CASSSYPTGTKQFF. For the CDR3, the DNA is TGTGCCAGCAGCTCTTACCCGACCGGGACAAAGCAGTTCTTC.

The sample holds many counts of this clonotype. The chain couples TRBV18 to TRBJ1-6; D remains unclear. The germline CDR1 and CDR2 sequences are KGHSH and LQKENI. The CDR3 has 18 amino acids. Trimming pared 5 bases from V and 3 bases from J, leaving 20 bases between. CDR3 DNA sequence: TGTGCCAGCTCAGTAGCGAGTCCCCGGGCCTACTATAATTCACCCCTCCACTTT. This gives the protein CASSVASPRAYYNSPLHF.

The J gene is TRBJ2-7, the V gene TRBV6-2 or TRBV6-3; D is ambiguous. Per germline, CDR1 MNHEY and CDR2 SVGEGT. The CDR3 covers 12 residues. V gave up 6 bases and J gave up 3 bases, with 9 bases separating them. CDR3 region: CASRLENYEQYF. CDR3 in DNA: TGTGCCAGCAGGCTGGAGAACTACGAGCAGTACTTC.

At least ten counts were recorded for this clonotype. The gene calls are TRBV19 and TRBJ2-3; a possible D gene is TRBD1 (6 bases). With 1 base removed from V and 6 bases from J, the gap between germline ends came to 14 bases. CDR1 and CDR2 from the germline V gene are LNHDA and SQIVND (reference sequence). This CDR3 comprises 15 residues. This CDR3 reads CASSIGTATSDTQYF. DNA of the CDR3: TGTGCCAGTAGTATAGGGACAGCTACCTCCGATACGCAGTATTTT.

This clonotype was recorded at least ten times. The J gene is TRBJ2-7, the V gene TRBV28; D unresolved. Deletions cut 2 bases from V and 0 bases from J, with 11 bases between. Germline V gene sequence: CDR1 MDHEN, CDR2 SYDVKM. The CDR3 consists of 15 residues. CDR3 in amino acids: CASSLRQLSSYEQYF. The CDR3 DNA follows: TGTGCCAGCAGTTTACGGCAGTTGAGCTCCTACGAGCAGTACTTC. Full variable domain (rest looked up from reference TRBV28 and TRBJ2-7): DVKVTQSSRYLVKRTGEKVFLECVQDMDHENMFWYRQDPGLGLRLIYFSYDVKMKEKGDIPEGYSVSREKKERFSLILESASTNQTSMYLCASSLRQLSSYEQYFGPGTRLTVT.

This clonotype has ten or more counts. The junction and the germline gene differ at one end; a read error may be behind it. The rearrangement uses TRBV20-1 and TRBJ1-5; no definite D call. The V gene's germline CDR1 is DFQATT and CDR2 SNEGSKA (reference sequence). The CDR3 runs to 16 residues. The CDR3: CGARDPLPGSNQPQHF. Here the CDR3 DNA reads TGCGGTGCTAGAGATCCCCTCCCGGGTAGCAATCAGCCCCAGCATTTT.

A few counts support this clonotype. The J gene is TRBJ2-3, the V gene TRBV3-1, with D hard to call. Germline V lookup: CDR1 LGHDT, CDR2 YNNKEL (reference sequence). There are 15 residues in the CDR3. V lost 2 bases, J lost 6 bases, and 15 bases lay in between. CDR3 amino acids: CASSQSKGSYDTQYF. The CDR3 DNA follows: TGTGCCAGCAGCCAATCGAAGGGCAGTTATGATACGCAGTATTTT.

This clonotype appeared many times. The chain joins TRBV12-3 or TRBV12-4 to TRBJ1-5; possibly TRBD1 for D (6 bases). CDR3 length: 14 residues. V lost 6 bases to trimming and J lost 7 bases, with 16 bases between them. As DNA, the CDR3 is TGTGCCAGCAGACTCAGGGGAACGGGCCAGCCCCAGCATTTT. Translated: CASRLRGTGQPQHF.

This clonotype was seen ten or more times. The genes are TRBV4-3 and TRBJ1-1, with D tentatively TRBD1 (6 bases). CDR3 size: 18 residues. Germline-derived CDR1 and CDR2 are LGHNA and YSLEER. Trimming left V 0 bases short and J 1 base short, with 18 bases between. CDR3 coding DNA: TGCGCCAGCAGCCAAGATAGGGCAGGGGACTATGAGAACACTGAAGCTTTCTTT. Translating it yields CASSQDRAGDYENTEAFF.

This rearrangement joins TRBV6-4 to TRBJ1-1; maybe TRBD1 (5 bases). Germline V gene data show CDR1 as MRHNA and CDR2 as SNTAGT. The CDR3 runs 14 residues. Trimming took 7 bases from V and 0 from J, leaving 12 bases between them. The CDR3 region is CASKRRDLNTEAFF. In nucleotides, the CDR3 is TGTGCCAGCAAAAGGAGGGACCTGAACACTGAAGCTTTCTTT.

Ten or more counts support this clonotype. The CDR3: CASSRKNQPQHF. CDR3 coding DNA: TGTGCCAGCAGCAGGAAGAATCAGCCCCAGCATTTT. The chain carries TRBV6-5 and TRBJ1-5; no clear D. The CDR3 has 12 residues. From germline, CDR1 is MNHEY and CDR2 SVGAGI. Trimming cost V 6 bases and J 4 bases, with 7 bases left between them.

This chain uses TRBV6-5 with TRBJ1-4; 7 positions match TRBD1. The V gene end was trimmed by 3 bases and the J gene end by 7 bases; junction bases not matched to a gene: 8. This CDR3 region has 15 residues. The germline V gene encodes CDR1 MNHEY and CDR2 SVGAGI. The CDR3 spells CASSYTGASTEKLFF. The CDR3 DNA reads TGTGCCAGCAGTTATACAGGGGCTTCAACTGAAAAACTGTTTTTT.

The V gene is TRBV4-2, the J gene TRBJ2-7; D uncertain. CDR1 and CDR2 from the germline V gene are LGHNA and YNFKEQ. V lost 2 bases, J lost 2 bases, and 22 bases lay in between. The length of the CDR3 is 18 residues. CDR3 residues: CASSQLSRAQAYTYEQYF. The CDR3 DNA follows: TGTGCCAGCAGCCAACTGTCACGGGCGCAGGCGTATACCTACGAGCAGTACTTC.